These 16 T cell receptor beta chains were all obtained from the same sample, sequenced in a study of blood T cell repertoires in COVID-19 (dated by TCRdb to between 2020 and 2021). Library preparation employed the immunoSEQ multiplex PCR assay. TCRdb holds this immuneACCESS table with in-frame rearrangements only. Some clones are missing; in checked studies, unresolved V genes explain under half, and the rest has no known cause. In all, the sample holds around 97,000 clones, and nearly 90% of those were seen once. The ten largest account for around 3.1% of the sample. Sequencing was done on a sample of peripheral blood. Receptors were obtained from a man between 50 and 59 years old in a cohort sampled during active COVID-19.

This chain links TRBV3-1 (or the pseudogene TRBV3-2) with TRBJ2-1; 7 bases are a match to TRBD2. Germline CDR1 LGHDT, CDR2 YNNKEL (reference sequence). V lost 1 base and J lost 9; bases outside the gene matches: 3. The CDR3 is 13 amino acids. The CDR3 here is CASSQVRGGEQFF. DNA for the CDR3: TGTGCCAGCAGCCAAGTTCGCGGGGGTGAGCAGTTCTTC.

The chain carries TRBV7-2 and TRBJ1-2; D not resolved. The V end lost 5 bases, the J end lost 6 bases, and 10 bases lay between the germline ends. The CDR3 sequence is 12 residues long. Germline values: CDR1 SGHTA, CDR2 FQGNSA. CDR3 nucleotide sequence: TGTGCCAGCAGCCACACCCTGCATGGCTACACCTTC. Its translation is CASSHTLHGYTF.

The chain has TRBV4-1 and TRBJ1-1, with D perhaps matching TRBD1 (5 bases). Germline V lookup: CDR1 MGHRA, CDR2 YSYEKL. The length of the CDR3 is 13 residues. Trimming cost V 10 bases and J 5 bases, with 17 bases left between them. The CDR3: CATGYRQGTEAFF. CDR3 DNA sequence: TGCGCCACCGGGTATCGTCAGGGAACTGAAGCTTTCTTT.

The chain links TRBV9 to TRBJ2-3; perhaps TRBD2 as D (6 bases). Per the germline V gene, CDR1 is SGDLS and CDR2 is YYNGEE. The germline V and J ends were trimmed by 0 bases and 3 bases, with 11 bases remaining between them. CDR3 length: 15 amino acids. In DNA, the CDR3 is TGTGCCAGCAGCGTAGGCGGCGGGGCAACAGATACGCAGTATTTT. Protein product: CASSVGGGATDTQYF.

This chain uses TRBV5-6 with TRBJ1-6, with 9 bases that match TRBD1. The CDR3 totals 14 residues. Trimming cost V 5 bases and J 7 bases; bases outside gene matches: 4. Germline CDR1 and CDR2: SGHDT and YYEEEE. DNA for the CDR3: TGTGCCAGCAGACCGACAGGGGGGAATTCACCCCTCCACTTT. This codes for CASRPTGGNSPLHF. Variable domain in full (rest from reference TRBV5-6 and TRBJ1-6): DAGVTQSPTHLIKTRGQQVTLRCSPKSGHDTVSWYQQALGQGPQFIFQYYEEEERQRGNFPDRFSGHQFPNYSSELNVNALLLGDSALYLCASRPTGGNSPLHFGNGTRLTVT.

The V gene is TRBV12-3 or TRBV12-4, the J gene TRBJ2-5, with D possibly TRBD2 on 6 matching bases. Trimming stripped 8 bases from V and 3 bases from J, with 10 bases between. The CDR3 has 12 amino acids. The CDR3 coding sequence is TGTGCCAGCTGCACGGGGGAAGAGACCCAGTACTTC. It translates to CASCTGEETQYF.

This clone has a single count. This chain connects TRBV19 to TRBJ1-1; TRBD1 matches 7 bases. Germline CDR1 and CDR2: LNHDA and SQIVND (reference sequence). V shed 10 bases, J shed 5 bases, and the junction held 10 bases outside the gene matches. This CDR3 comprises 13 residues. The CDR3 DNA reads TGTGCCACCCGTAAGGACAGGAGTACTGAAGCTTTCTTT. Protein: CATRKDRSTEAFF.

The gene calls are TRBV11-2 and TRBJ2-5; 10 bases align to TRBD2. Germline values: CDR1 SGHAT, CDR2 FQNNGV. The trim removed 0 bases at V and 4 bases at J, leaving 5 bases unmatched. CDR3 length: 16 residues. CDR3 in amino acids: CASSLDRSGGIETQYF. CDR3 bases: TGTGCCAGCAGCTTAGATCGTAGCGGGGGGATAGAGACCCAGTACTTC.

This chain links TRBV15 with TRBJ2-7, with D possibly being TRBD2 (6 bases). Between the trimmed V and J ends, which lost 3 bases and 0 bases, there was a span of 9 bases. This CDR3 is 14 amino acids long. Germline CDR1 reads LNHNV; CDR2 reads YYDKDF (reference sequence). This CDR3 reads CATSSRDSSYEQYF. CDR3 bases: TGTGCCACCAGCAGCCGGGACTCCTCCTACGAGCAGTACTTC.

CDR3 nucleotides: TGTGCCAGCAGTTTACCCGGCAATGAGCAGTTCTTC. This encodes CASSLPGNEQFF. The chain uses TRBV12-3 or TRBV12-4 and TRBJ2-1, with D unclear. The CDR3 runs 12 residues. The V end was cut by 2 bases, the J end by 6 bases, with 5 bases between.

CDR3 residues: CASSSTGGRGDTQYF. CDR3 coding DNA: TGTGCCAGCAGCTCCACAGGGGGCAGAGGAGATACGCAGTATTTT. V gene TRBV7-9 combines with J gene TRBJ2-3; TRBD1 matches 9 bases. V lost 4 bases, J lost 5 bases, and 7 bases stayed unmatched. Germline lookup yields CDR1 SEHNR and CDR2 FQNEAQ (reference sequence). The CDR3 loop spans 15 amino acids.

V gene TRBV18 combines with J gene TRBJ2-3, with 7 bases that match TRBD1. CDR1 and CDR2 from the germline V gene are KGHSH and LQKENI. The CDR3 has 13 residues. The V segment lost 9 bases and the J segment 4 bases; nucleotides outside the gene matches: 7. The chain's CDR3 is CASIKGAADTQYF. DNA for the CDR3: TGTGCCAGTATAAAGGGGGCTGCAGATACGCAGTATTTT.

This rearrangement joins TRBV2 to TRBJ2-7; D is ambiguous. The CDR3 totals 12 residues. V gave up 1 base and J gave up 3 bases, with 4 bases separating them. Germline V gene data show CDR1 as SNHLY and CDR2 as FYNNEI. CDR3 region: CASSEVRYEQYV. CDR3 DNA sequence: TGTGCCAGCAGTGAAGTTCGCTACGAGCAGTACGTC.

The chain has TRBV5-6 and TRBJ2-1, with a weak D call TRBD1 (6 bases). Germline V gives CDR1 SGHDT, CDR2 YYEEEE. V lost 3 bases and J 5 bases, leaving 15 bases between the germline ends. CDR3 length: 15 amino acids. Here the CDR3 DNA reads TGTGCCAGCAGCTCCGTCCAGGGGAACGACAATGAGCAGTTCTTC. Translated: CASSSVQGNDNEQFF.

J is TRBJ2-3 and V is TRBV19, with TRBD2 identical over 7 bases. The germline V gene encodes CDR1 LNHDA and CDR2 SQIVND (reference sequence). The V gene end was trimmed by 3 bases and the J gene end by 1 base; junction bases not matched to a gene: 1. This CDR3 has 14 residues. The CDR3 sequence: CASSIAGGTDTQYF. CDR3 nucleotide sequence: TGTGCCAGTAGTATCGCGGGGGGCACAGATACGCAGTATTTT.

This chain links TRBV7-2 with TRBJ2-1, with D possibly matching TRBD2 (5 bases). This CDR3 has 15 amino acids. Trimming took off 0 bases at V and 0 bases at J, with 6 bases between the two ends. The germline V gene encodes CDR1 SGHTA and CDR2 FQGNSA. CDR3 protein: CASSLAGSSYNEQFF. The CDR3 nucleotides read TGTGCCAGCAGCTTAGCGGGGAGCTCCTACAATGAGCAGTTCTTC.